Presented here are 30 T cell receptor beta chains from one specimen sequenced in a study of blood T cell repertoires in COVID-19. Clones were sequenced by immunoSEQ multiplex PCR, and TCRdb holds only the in-frame ones, with some missing. The sample contains 100,000 or so clones, approximately 84% of which appear only once. Source material: peripheral blood. The source is a woman aged 60-70 years with acute or convalescent COVID-19.

This sequence joins TRBV5-1 and TRBJ1-1, with 9 bases matching TRBD1. CDR3 size: 13 residues. The ends lost 4 bases at V and 7 bases at J; junction bases unmatched: 5. CDR1 and CDR2 from the germline V gene are SGHRS and YFSETQ. The CDR3 is CASSRGQGSEAFF. The CDR3 nucleotides are TGCGCCAGCAGCCGGGGACAGGGAAGTGAAGCTTTCTTT.

The J gene is TRBJ1-2, the V gene TRBV15; D is unclear. This CDR3 has 14 residues. Between the trimmed V and J ends, which lost 3 bases and 0 bases, there was a span of 8 bases. The germline gives CDR1 LNHNV, CDR2 YYDKDF (reference sequence). The CDR3 reads CATSRELANYGYTF. The CDR3 nucleotides read TGTGCCACCAGCAGGGAGTTAGCTAACTATGGCTACACCTTC. Variable domain in full (rest from reference TRBV15 and TRBJ1-2): DAMVIQNPRYQVTQFGKPVTLSCSQTLNHNVMYWYQQKSSQAPKLLFHYYDKDFNNEADTPDNFQSRRPNTSFCFLDIRSPGLGDTAMYLCATSRELANYGYTFGSGTRLTVV.

The V and J genes are TRBV11-2 and TRBJ1-1; D remains ambiguous. V dropped 4 bases and J dropped 0 bases, with 9 bases sitting between them. Germline loops: CDR1 SGHAT, CDR2 FQNNGV. The CDR3 spans 14 residues. CDR3 sequence: CASSSSTLNTEAFF. The DNA for the CDR3 is TGTGCCAGCAGCTCATCTACCTTGAACACTGAAGCTTTCTTT. Using reference TRBV11-2 and TRBJ1-1 for the parts outside the CDR3, the full variable domain is EAGVAQSPRYKIIEKRQSVAFWCNPISGHATLYWYQQILGQGPKLLIQFQNNGVVDDSQLPKDRFSAERLKGVDSTLKIQPAKLEDSAVYLCASSSSTLNTEAFFGQGTRLTVV.

V is TRBV7-3 and J is TRBJ2-7; tentative D call: TRBD1 (5 bases). Germline V gene lookup returns CDR1 SGHTA and CDR2 FQGTGA. The CDR3 loop spans 13 amino acids. The V end lost 5 bases, the J end lost 7 bases, and 15 bases lay between the germline ends. The CDR3 protein is CASSLYDSREQYF. CDR3 coding DNA: TGTGCCAGCAGCCTATACGACAGTAGGGAGCAGTACTTC.

The chain uses TRBV25-1 and TRBJ1-6; 8 positions agree with TRBD1. The V and J ends lost 2 bases and 3 bases, in that order; junction bases with no gene match: 3. Looked up from germline, CDR1 is MGHDK and CDR2 is SYGVNS. The CDR3 covers 16 residues. CDR3 in amino acids: CASSEGTGRYNSPLHF. The CDR3 region has the DNA TGTGCCAGCAGTGAAGGGACAGGCCGCTATAATTCACCCCTCCACTTT.

V and J are TRBV6-5 and TRBJ1-1; possible D gene TRBD1, 6 bases. The CDR3 is 14 residues long. Germline V lookup: CDR1 MNHEY, CDR2 SVGAGI. Trimming pared 3 bases from V and 5 bases from J, leaving 13 bases between. The CDR3 region is CASSYQGTPTEAFF. The CDR3 DNA reads as TGTGCCAGCAGTTATCAGGGGACGCCTACTGAAGCTTTCTTT.

The chain recombines TRBV5-1 with TRBJ2-5; TRBD2 agrees at 9 bases. Germline trimming cut 1 base from V and 2 bases from J; bases unmatched to any gene: 3. From germline, CDR1 is SGHRS and CDR2 YFSETQ. This CDR3 is 15 amino acids long. DNA for the CDR3: TGCGCCAGCAGCTTGAGCCTAGCGGGGCAAGAGACCCAGTACTTC. Its protein product is CASSLSLAGQETQYF.

The table lists this clone with a few counts. The chain couples TRBV5-1 to TRBJ1-5; D gene uncertain. This CDR3 comprises 18 residues. Germline V gives CDR1 SGHRS, CDR2 YFSETQ. V was cut by 1 base and J by 7 bases, with 24 bases left in between. The CDR3 sequence: CASSLRPQGEGPGQPQHF. The CDR3 coding sequence is TGCGCCAGCAGCTTGCGGCCACAAGGAGAGGGCCCGGGGCAGCCCCAGCATTTT.

The chain is built from TRBV6-5 and TRBJ1-5; tentative D call: TRBD1 (6 bases). The CDR3 has 15 residues. Germline V lookup: CDR1 MNHEY, CDR2 SVGAGI. Trimming removed 6 bases at V and 0 bases at J, with 12 bases between. CDR3 region: CASRPQGYSNQPQHF. The CDR3 DNA is TGTGCCAGCAGGCCACAGGGTTATAGCAATCAGCCCCAGCATTTT.

This clone showed up just once. The rearrangement joins TRBV5-4 to TRBJ2-7, with a weak D call TRBD1 (6 bases). This CDR3 is built from 15 residues. CDR1 and CDR2 from the germline V gene are SGHNT and YYREEE (reference sequence). Trimming removed 4 bases at V and 3 bases at J, with 17 bases between. CDR3 bases: TGTGCCAGCAGCCCCACGCTGGGACAATTCTACGAGCAGTACTTC. This gives the protein CASSPTLGQFYEQYF.

The chain links TRBV29-1 to TRBJ2-7; D call uncertain. The CDR3 sequence is 12 residues long. The germline V gene has CDR1 SQVTM and CDR2 ANQGSEA. Trimming removed 5 bases at V and 1 base at J, with 9 bases between. CDR3 region: CSVFTGSYEQYF. DNA for the CDR3: TGCAGCGTTTTCACCGGTTCCTACGAGCAGTACTTC.

The chain has TRBV4-1 and TRBJ1-6, with a weak D call TRBD1 (5 bases). Germline V gene data show CDR1 as MGHRA and CDR2 as YSYEKL. This CDR3 is built from 18 residues. With 0 bases removed from V and 5 bases from J, the gap between germline ends came to 17 bases. The CDR3 loop reads CASSQDRRVSRNNSPLHF. The CDR3 DNA reads as TGCGCCAGCAGCCAAGATCGCAGGGTCTCTAGAAATAATTCACCCCTCCACTTT.

This clone was observed a single time. The chain combines TRBV7-9 with TRBJ1-1; weak D call: TRBD1 (6 bases). Trimming took off 5 bases at V and 4 bases at J, with 14 bases between the two ends. Germline V gives CDR1 SEHNR, CDR2 FQNEAQ (reference sequence). The CDR3 consists of 14 residues. This chain's CDR3 is CASSEQGVPTEAFF. The CDR3 DNA is TGTGCCAGCAGCGAACAGGGTGTTCCCACTGAAGCTTTCTTT.

This chain uses TRBV11-3 with TRBJ2-7; 8 bases line up with TRBD2. The CDR3 contains 15 residues. CDR1 is SGHNT, CDR2 YENEEA, per germline. The junction had 10 bases not matched to a gene; V was cut back by 5 bases and J by 4 bases. Written as DNA, the CDR3 is TGTGCCAGCAGCCTACGGGGGGGCGATAATTACGAGCAGTACTTC. Amino acid sequence: CASSLRGGDNYEQYF.

The chain links TRBV6-2 or TRBV6-3 to TRBJ1-5; the D is unclear. The V end lost 2 bases, the J end lost 2 bases, and 4 bases lay between the germline ends. CDR1 MNHEY and CDR2 SVGEGT come from the germline V gene. The CDR3 extends over 13 amino acids. The CDR3 DNA reads TGTGCCAGCAGTTACGCGGGCAATCAGCCCCAGCATTTT. This encodes CASSYAGNQPQHF.

The V gene is TRBV19, the J gene TRBJ1-6; weak D call: TRBD1 (6 bases). Germline V CDR1 and CDR2: LNHDA, SQIVND (reference sequence). Trimming left V 4 bases short and J 1 base short, with 8 bases between. This CDR3 is 15 amino acids long. Here the CDR3 DNA reads TGTGCCAGTAGTAAGGGGGAATCCTATAATTCACCCCTCCACTTT. Its protein product is CASSKGESYNSPLHF. Filled out from reference TRBV19 and TRBJ1-6, the complete variable domain reads DGGITQSPKYLFRKEGQNVTLSCEQNLNHDAMYWYRQDPGQGLRLIYYSQIVNDFQKGDIAEGYSVSREKKESFPLTVTSAQKNPTAFYLCASSKGESYNSPLHFGNGTRLTVT.

The chain couples TRBV28 to TRBJ2-1, with 9 bases fitting TRBD2. CDR1 is MDHEN and CDR2 is SYDVKM in the germline V gene. This CDR3 contains 14 residues. Germline trimming cut 9 bases from V and 1 base from J; bases unmatched to any gene: 4. The CDR3 sequence: CASESGGSYNEQFF. The CDR3 nucleotides read TGTGCCAGTGAGAGCGGGGGGTCCTACAATGAGCAGTTCTTC.

The rearrangement joins TRBV28 to TRBJ2-4; 11 positions agree with TRBD1. The CDR3 sequence is 15 residues long. The ends lost 6 bases at V and 8 bases at J; junction bases unmatched: 9. Germline values: CDR1 MDHEN, CDR2 SYDVKM. DNA for the CDR3: TGTGCCAGCAGGACGGACAGGGGGCCCGGGCACATTCAGTACTTC. Translation: CASRTDRGPGHIQYF.

This clone was observed a single time. J is TRBJ2-5 and V is TRBV7-2, with TRBD2 matching 15 bases. The CDR3 is 16 residues long. Germline trimming cut 5 bases from V and 5 bases from J; bases unmatched to any gene: 6. Per germline, CDR1 SGHTA and CDR2 FQGNSA. The CDR3 loop reads CASSKGLAGGGETQYF. The CDR3 region has the DNA TGTGCCAGCAGCAAGGGACTAGCGGGGGGAGGCGAGACCCAGTACTTC.

In the case of this clone: A read error may produce the germline difference seen at one junction end. This chain connects TRBV7-2 to TRBJ2-7; the D gene is possibly TRBD2 (6 bases). Germline assignment: CDR1 SGHTA and CDR2 FQGNSA. The CDR3 is 13 amino acids. CDR3 loop: CASSLASSYEQYF. DNA for the CDR3: TGTGCCAGCAGCCTAGCGAGCTCCTACGAGCAGTACTTC.

This clone appeared a few times. The genes are TRBV6-2 or TRBV6-3 and TRBJ1-1; unclear D gene. The V gene's germline CDR1 is MNHEY and CDR2 SVGEGT. The V end was cut by 4 bases, the J end by 5 bases, with 11 bases between. The CDR3 spans 13 residues. The CDR3 DNA follows: TGTGCCAGCAGTTCGGGTGGGAGGACTGAAGCTTTCTTT. It encodes CASSSGGRTEAFF.

This chain joins TRBV2 and TRBJ1-6; 9 nucleotides align to TRBD1. CDR3 length equals 14 residues. The germline gives CDR1 SNHLY, CDR2 FYNNEI. J gave up 9 bases and V 7 bases, and 7 bases lay outside the gene matches. CDR3 sequence reads: CASTGTGSGSPLHF. The CDR3 nucleotides are TGTGCCAGCACCGGGACAGGGAGCGGTTCACCCCTCCACTTT.

V gene TRBV19 combines with J gene TRBJ1-2; 10 nucleotides line up with TRBD1. CDR1 is LNHDA and CDR2 is SQIVND in the germline V gene (reference sequence). Unmatched junction bases numbered 6, after V lost 5 bases and J lost 6 bases. The CDR3 sequence is 14 residues long. The CDR3 bases are TGTGCCAGTAGTGTTGACAGGGGGCTGAATGGCTACACCTTC. It encodes CASSVDRGLNGYTF.

To note about this clone: Other DNA sequences in this specimen translate into the identical CDR3. The chain joins TRBV27 to TRBJ1-3; D may be TRBD1 (5 bases). The germline gives CDR1 MNHEY, CDR2 SMNVEV (reference sequence). The CDR3 totals 15 residues. Between the trimmed V and J ends, which lost 5 bases and 2 bases, there was a span of 13 bases. The CDR3 sequence is CASSLDSTPGNTIYF. In DNA, the CDR3 is TGTGCCAGCAGTCTTGACAGTACCCCTGGAAACACCATATATTTT.

This clone was observed a few times. The chain has TRBV18 and TRBJ2-5, with 7 bases aligning to TRBD2. Germline CDR1 and CDR2: KGHSH and LQKENI. Trimming removed 1 base from V and 0 bases from J; junction bases left unmatched: 5. The CDR3 contains 16 residues. The CDR3 loop is CASSPLVGTNQETQYF. The CDR3 DNA is TGTGCCAGCTCACCACTAGTCGGGACTAACCAAGAGACCCAGTACTTC.

V usage is TRBV11-3 and J usage is TRBJ1-3; 7 bases are a match to TRBD1. Trimming cost V 1 base and J 0 bases; bases outside gene matches: 6. The CDR3 totals 17 residues. Germline V CDR1 and CDR2: SGHNT, YENEEA. The CDR3 is CASSLVGQPLSGNTIYF. The CDR3 DNA follows: TGTGCCAGCAGCTTAGTGGGACAGCCCCTCTCTGGAAACACCATATATTTT.

This rearrangement joins TRBV29-1 to TRBJ1-5; 8 bases are a match to TRBD1. There are 13 residues in the CDR3. V gave up 6 bases and J gave up 4 bases; unmatched junction bases: 5. Germline V gives CDR1 SQVTM, CDR2 ANQGSEA. Here the CDR3 DNA reads TGCAGCGTGCTCGACAGGGGTAATCAGCCCCAGCATTTT. Translation gives CSVLDRGNQPQHF.

The J gene is TRBJ2-1, the V gene TRBV7-9, with TRBD2 identical over 10 bases. This CDR3 region has 18 residues. Germline values: CDR1 SEHNR, CDR2 FQNEAQ (reference sequence). J was trimmed by 0 bases and V by 0 bases; bases with no gene match: 5. In nucleotides, the CDR3 is TGTGCCAGCAGCTTAGCGCTGGGACTAGCGCTCTCCTACAATGAGCAGTTCTTC. The encoded protein is CASSLALGLALSYNEQFF.

This rearrangement joins TRBV4-3 to TRBJ1-4; D is perhaps TRBD1 (5 bases). CDR1 LGHNA and CDR2 YSLEER come from the germline V gene. The CDR3 has 18 residues. The V end was cut by 0 bases, the J end by 0 bases, with 14 bases between. CDR3 sequence (DNA): TGCGCCAGCAGCCAAGAGTACAGGACTACCCCAACTAATGAAAAACTGTTTTTT. It yields the protein CASSQEYRTTPTNEKLFF.

A single count supports this clone. The V call is TRBV29-1, the J call TRBJ1-5; D remains unclear. V shed 7 bases and J shed 4 bases, with 14 bases lying between them. Germline V lookup: CDR1 SQVTM, CDR2 ANQGSEA. The CDR3 is 13 amino acids. The CDR3 DNA reads as TGCAGCGCGGGAGGGAGTGGGAATCAGCCCCAGCATTTT. Protein: CSAGGSGNQPQHF.